This TCR beta chain derives from a study of blood T cells in healthy people across ages. Study-level results: Fewer expanded clones and more diversity marked long-lived versus aged donors. Roughly linear age-related decline in beta diversity appeared, significant by age around 40.

Each donor gave approximately 9.1 milliliters of peripheral blood. Comments on this clonotype: Its antigen is currently unknown. Since the CDR3 does not end with the conserved phenylalanine or tryptophan, this likely comes from a read error.

The CDR3 extends over 14 amino acids. V was shortened by 3 bases and J by 4 bases, with 11 bases between the two germline ends. It was with a sample-barcoded 5' primer and a J-beta primer mix that a second PCR of roughly 7 to 12 cycles was run. A template-switch adaptor with 12 random nucleotides tagged each cDNA molecule. TCRdb fed the 5' RACE reads into MiXCR, producing one record per CDR3 protein. The sample records hundreds of thousands of distinct CDR3 sequences, 27% being singletons. The sequenced sample was blood. The clonotype originates from a woman in her seventies in good health. The chain joins TRBV12-3 or TRBV12-4 to TRBJ2-3, with D perhaps TRBD2 (6 bases). CDR3 sequence (DNA): TGTGCCAGCAGTTTGGGGGGTAGCGCAGATACGCAGTATTCT. This sequence encodes CASSLGGSADTQYS.